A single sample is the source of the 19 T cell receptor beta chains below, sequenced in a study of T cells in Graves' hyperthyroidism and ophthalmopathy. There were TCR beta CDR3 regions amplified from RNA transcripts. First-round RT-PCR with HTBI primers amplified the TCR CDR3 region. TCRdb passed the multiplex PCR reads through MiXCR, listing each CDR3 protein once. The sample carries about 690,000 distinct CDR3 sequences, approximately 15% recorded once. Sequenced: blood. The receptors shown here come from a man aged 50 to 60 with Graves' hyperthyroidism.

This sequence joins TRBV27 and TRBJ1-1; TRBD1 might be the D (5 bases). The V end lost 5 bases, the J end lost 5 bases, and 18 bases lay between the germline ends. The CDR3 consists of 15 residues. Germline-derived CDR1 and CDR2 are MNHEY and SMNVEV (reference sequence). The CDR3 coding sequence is TGTGCCAGCAGTGGTTCGGGACTAATGGAGACTGAAGCTTTCTTT. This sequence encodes CASSGSGLMETEAFF.

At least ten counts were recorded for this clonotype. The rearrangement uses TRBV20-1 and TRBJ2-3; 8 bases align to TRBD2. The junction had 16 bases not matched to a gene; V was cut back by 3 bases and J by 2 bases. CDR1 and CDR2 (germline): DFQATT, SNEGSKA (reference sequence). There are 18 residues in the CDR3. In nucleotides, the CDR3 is TGCAGTGCTAGTCCGGGGGGGTTGGCGGGTCCCACCACAGATACGCAGTATTTT. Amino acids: CSASPGGLAGPTTDTQYF.

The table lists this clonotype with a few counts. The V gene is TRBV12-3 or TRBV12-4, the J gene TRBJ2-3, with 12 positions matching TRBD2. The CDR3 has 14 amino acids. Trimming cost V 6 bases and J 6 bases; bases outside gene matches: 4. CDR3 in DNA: TGTGCCAGCAGCCGCGGGACTAGCGGGGATACGCAGTATTTT. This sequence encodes CASSRGTSGDTQYF.

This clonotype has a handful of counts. The CDR3 loop reads CSVARTSGNEQFF. In nucleotides, the CDR3 is TGCAGCGTAGCGAGGACTAGTGGGAATGAGCAGTTCTTC. V gene TRBV29-1 combines with J gene TRBJ2-1; TRBD2 matches 7 bases. The trim removed 6 bases at V and 7 bases at J, leaving 9 bases unmatched. Germline V lookup: CDR1 SQVTM, CDR2 ANQGSEA. The CDR3 totals 13 residues.

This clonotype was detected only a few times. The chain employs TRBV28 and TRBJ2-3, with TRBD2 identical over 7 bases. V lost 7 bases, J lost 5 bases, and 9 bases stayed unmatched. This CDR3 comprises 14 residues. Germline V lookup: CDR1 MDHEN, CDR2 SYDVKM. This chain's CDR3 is CASNSAGERDTQYF. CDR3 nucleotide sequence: TGTGCCAGCAATTCTGCGGGAGAACGAGATACGCAGTATTTT.

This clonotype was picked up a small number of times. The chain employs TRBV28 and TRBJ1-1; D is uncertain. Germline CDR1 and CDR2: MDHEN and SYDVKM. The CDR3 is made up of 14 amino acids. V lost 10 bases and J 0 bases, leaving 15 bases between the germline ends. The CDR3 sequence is CATDVGWLNTEAFF. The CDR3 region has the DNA TGTGCCACCGACGTGGGGTGGCTGAACACTGAAGCTTTCTTT.

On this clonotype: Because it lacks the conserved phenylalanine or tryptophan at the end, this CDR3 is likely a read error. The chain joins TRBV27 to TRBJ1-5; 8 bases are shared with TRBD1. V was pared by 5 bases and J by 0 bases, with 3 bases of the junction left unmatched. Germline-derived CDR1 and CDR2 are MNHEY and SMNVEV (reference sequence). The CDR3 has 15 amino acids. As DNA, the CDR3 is TGTGCCAGCAGTCCAGGGGGCGGTAGCAATCAGCCCCAGCATTCT. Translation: CASSPGGGSNQPQHS.

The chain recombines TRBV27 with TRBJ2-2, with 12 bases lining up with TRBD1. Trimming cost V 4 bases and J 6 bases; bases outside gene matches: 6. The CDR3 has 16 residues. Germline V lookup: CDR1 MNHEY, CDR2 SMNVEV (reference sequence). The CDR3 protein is CASSYTGTGGPGELFF. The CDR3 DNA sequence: TGTGCCAGCAGTTATACCGGGACAGGGGGCCCCGGGGAGCTGTTTTTT.

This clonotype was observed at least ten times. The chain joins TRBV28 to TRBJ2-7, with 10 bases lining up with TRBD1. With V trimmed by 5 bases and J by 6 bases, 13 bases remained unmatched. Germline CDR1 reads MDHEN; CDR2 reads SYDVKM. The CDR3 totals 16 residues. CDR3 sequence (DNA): TGTGCCAGCAGTCCACACGGCCCGGGGACAGGGGTCGAGCAGTACTTC. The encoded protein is CASSPHGPGTGVEQYF. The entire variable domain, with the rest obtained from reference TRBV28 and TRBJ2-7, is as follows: DVKVTQSSRYLVKRTGEKVFLECVQDMDHENMFWYRQDPGLGLRLIYFSYDVKMKEKGDIPEGYSVSREKKERFSLILESASTNQTSMYLCASSPHGPGTGVEQYFGPGTRLTVT.

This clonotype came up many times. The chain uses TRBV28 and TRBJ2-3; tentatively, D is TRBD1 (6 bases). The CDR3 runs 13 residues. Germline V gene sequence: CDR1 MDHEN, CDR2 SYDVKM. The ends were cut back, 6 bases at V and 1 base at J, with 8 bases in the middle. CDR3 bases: TGTGCCAGCAGGCCAGGGGGCACAGATACGCAGTATTTT. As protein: CASRPGGTDTQYF.

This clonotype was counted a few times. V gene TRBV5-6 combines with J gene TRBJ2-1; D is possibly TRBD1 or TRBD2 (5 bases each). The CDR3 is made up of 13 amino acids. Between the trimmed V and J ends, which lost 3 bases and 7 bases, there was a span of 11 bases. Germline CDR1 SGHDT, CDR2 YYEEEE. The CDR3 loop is CASSSGTPNEQFF. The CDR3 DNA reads TGTGCCAGCAGCTCCGGGACGCCAAATGAGCAGTTCTTC. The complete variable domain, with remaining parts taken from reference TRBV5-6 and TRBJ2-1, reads DAGVTQSPTHLIKTRGQQVTLRCSPKSGHDTVSWYQQALGQGPQFIFQYYEEEERQRGNFPDRFSGHQFPNYSSELNVNALLLGDSALYLCASSSGTPNEQFFGPGTRLTVL.

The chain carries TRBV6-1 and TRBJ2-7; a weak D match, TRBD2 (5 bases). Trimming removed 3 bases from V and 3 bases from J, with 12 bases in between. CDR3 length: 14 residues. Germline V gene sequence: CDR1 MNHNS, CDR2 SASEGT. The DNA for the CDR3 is TGTGCCAGCAGTGAGACCGGGGTAGACTACGAGCAGTACTTC. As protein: CASSETGVDYEQYF.

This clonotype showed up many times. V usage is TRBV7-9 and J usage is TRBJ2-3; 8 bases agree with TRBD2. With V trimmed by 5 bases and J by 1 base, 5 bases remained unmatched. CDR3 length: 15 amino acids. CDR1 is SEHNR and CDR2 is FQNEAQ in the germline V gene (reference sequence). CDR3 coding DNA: TGTGCCAGCAGCGCGGGACTAGAGGGCACAGATACGCAGTATTTT. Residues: CASSAGLEGTDTQYF.

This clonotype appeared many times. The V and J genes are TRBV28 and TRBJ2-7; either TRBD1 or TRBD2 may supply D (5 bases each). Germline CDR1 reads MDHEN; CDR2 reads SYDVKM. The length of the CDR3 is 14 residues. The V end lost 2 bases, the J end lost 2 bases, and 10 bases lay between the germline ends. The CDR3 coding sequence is TGTGCCAGCAGTTTAGGTCCGGGACCCTACGAGCAGTACTTC. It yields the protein CASSLGPGPYEQYF.

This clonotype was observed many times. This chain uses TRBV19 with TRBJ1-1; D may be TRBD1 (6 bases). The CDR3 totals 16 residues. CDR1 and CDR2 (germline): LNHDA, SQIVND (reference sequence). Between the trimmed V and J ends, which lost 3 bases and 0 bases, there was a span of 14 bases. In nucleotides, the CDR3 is TGTGCCAGTAGTATCGGTTGGACAGAAATGAACACTGAAGCTTTCTTT. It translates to CASSIGWTEMNTEAFF.

The CDR3 nucleotides are TGTGCCAGCAGACAAGGGAGCCCGCAGTATTTT. As protein: CASRQGSPQYF. This chain uses TRBV28 with TRBJ2-3, with D possibly matching TRBD2 (5 bases). The germline CDR1 and CDR2 sequences are MDHEN and SYDVKM. The CDR3 is 11 amino acids. With 6 bases removed from V and 10 bases from J, the gap between germline ends came to 11 bases.

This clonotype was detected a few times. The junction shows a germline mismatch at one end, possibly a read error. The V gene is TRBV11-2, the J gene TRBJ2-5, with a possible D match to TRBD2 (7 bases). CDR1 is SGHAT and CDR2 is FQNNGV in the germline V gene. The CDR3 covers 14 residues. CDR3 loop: CASSLGGGQETQHF. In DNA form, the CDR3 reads TGTGCCAGCAGCTTAGGCGGGGGCCAAGAGACCCAGCACTTC.

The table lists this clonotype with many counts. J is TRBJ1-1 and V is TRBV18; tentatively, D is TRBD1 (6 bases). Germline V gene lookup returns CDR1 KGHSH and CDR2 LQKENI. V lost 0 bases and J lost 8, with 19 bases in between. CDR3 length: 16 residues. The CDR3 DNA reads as TGTGCCAGCTCACCACCGAGAGGGCCCGGACAGATCGAAGCTTTCTTT. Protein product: CASSPPRGPGQIEAFF. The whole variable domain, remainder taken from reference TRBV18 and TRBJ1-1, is NAGVMQNPRHLVRRRGQEARLRCSPMKGHSHVYWYRQLPEEGLKFMVYLQKENIIDESGMPKERFSAEFPKEGPSILRIQQVVRGDSAAYFCASSPPRGPGQIEAFFGQGTRLTVV.

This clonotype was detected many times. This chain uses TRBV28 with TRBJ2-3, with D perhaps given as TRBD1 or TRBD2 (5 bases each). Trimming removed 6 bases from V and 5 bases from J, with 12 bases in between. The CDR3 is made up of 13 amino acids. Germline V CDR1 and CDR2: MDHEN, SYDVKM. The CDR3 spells CASSFQGVDTQYF. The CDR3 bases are TGTGCCAGCAGCTTCCAGGGAGTAGATACGCAGTATTTT. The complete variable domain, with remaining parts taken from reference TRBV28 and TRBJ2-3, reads DVKVTQSSRYLVKRTGEKVFLECVQDMDHENMFWYRQDPGLGLRLIYFSYDVKMKEKGDIPEGYSVSREKKERFSLILESASTNQTSMYLCASSFQGVDTQYFGPGTRLTVL.